This T cell receptor (beta chain) was identified in a study of patients and donors after allogeneic stem cell transplantation. Each CDR3 protein gets one entry after TCRdb re-called the RT-PCR reads with MiXCR. This table has about 960,000 distinct CDR3 sequences, over 15% appearing once. This clonotype was seen ten or more times. This clonotype was obtained from a human donor who was either an allogeneic HSCT recipient or a stem cell or donor lymphocyte infusion donor (not recorded which). It is not recorded whose cells these are; they may come from a transplant donor. Sequencing used blood, either unsorted or a sorted T cell fraction (not recorded which).

CDR3 sequence: CAISESPTPRDYTGELFF. The DNA for the CDR3 is TGTGCCATCAGTGAGTCCCCTACCCCCCGGGACTACACCGGGGAGCTGTTTTTT. The chain is built from TRBV10-3 and TRBJ2-2; D possibly corresponds to TRBD2 (6 bases). Trimming took 0 bases from V and 3 from J, leaving 17 bases between them. The CDR3 has 18 amino acids. Germline CDR1 and CDR2: ENHRY and SYGVKD.